This T cell receptor (beta chain) derives from a study of beta chain features in type 1 diabetes. Notes on the study in general: When Type 1 diabetes patients were examined, their TCRB CDR3s proved moderately but significantly shorter in all four CD4+ subsets.

This clone was picked up a small number of times. The antigen is undetermined. The investigators reverse transcribed all of the isolated RNA, so they sequenced expressed TCRB transcripts. TCRdb's table, derived via immunoSEQ multiplex PCR, lists solely in-frame clones and lacks some. This table holds 300,000 to 350,000 clones, roughly 9% found once. The sequenced material came from central memory CD4+ T cells from blood. This receptor was identified in a man aged 25-40 years with type 1 diabetes.

CDR3 amino acids: CASSFMAGTDTQYF. As DNA, the CDR3 is TGCGCCAGCAGCTTTATGGCCGGCACAGATACGCAGTATTTT. The chain combines TRBV5-1 with TRBJ2-3, with D unclear. Germline CDR1 is SGHRS and CDR2 is YFSETQ. V was pared by 2 bases and J by 1 base, with 8 bases between. The CDR3 sequence is 14 residues long.